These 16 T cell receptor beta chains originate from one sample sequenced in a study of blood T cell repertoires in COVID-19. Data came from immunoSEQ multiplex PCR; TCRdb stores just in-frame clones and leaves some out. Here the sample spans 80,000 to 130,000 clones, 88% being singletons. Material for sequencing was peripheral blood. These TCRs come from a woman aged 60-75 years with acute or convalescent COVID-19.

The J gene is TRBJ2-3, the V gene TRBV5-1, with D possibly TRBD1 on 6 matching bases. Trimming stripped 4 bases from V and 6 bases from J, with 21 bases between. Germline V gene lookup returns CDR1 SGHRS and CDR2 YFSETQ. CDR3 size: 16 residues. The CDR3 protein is CASSLGHPKGTDTQYF. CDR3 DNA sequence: TGCGCCAGCAGCCTGGGACACCCCAAAGGTACGGATACGCAGTATTTT.

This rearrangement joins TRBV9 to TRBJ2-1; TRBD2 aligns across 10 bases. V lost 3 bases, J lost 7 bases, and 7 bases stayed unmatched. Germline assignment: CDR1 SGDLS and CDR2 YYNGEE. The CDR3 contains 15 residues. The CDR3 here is CASSASGTSVNEQFF. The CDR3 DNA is TGTGCCAGCAGCGCTTCCGGGACTAGCGTAAATGAGCAGTTCTTC.

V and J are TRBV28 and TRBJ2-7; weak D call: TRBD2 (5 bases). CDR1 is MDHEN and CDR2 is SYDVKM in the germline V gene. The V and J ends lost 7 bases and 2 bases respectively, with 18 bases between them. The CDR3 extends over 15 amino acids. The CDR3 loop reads CASTPSGELPYEQYF. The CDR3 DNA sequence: TGTGCCAGCACCCCTTCCGGGGAACTTCCCTACGAGCAGTACTTC.

The CDR3 DNA follows: TGTGCCAGCGGGGCTCACAAGAACACTGAAGCTTTCTTT. Translated: CASGAHKNTEAFF. The chain links TRBV6-5 to TRBJ1-1, with D perhaps TRBD1 (5 bases). Trimming pared 8 bases from V and 1 base from J, leaving 11 bases between. Per the germline V gene, CDR1 is MNHEY and CDR2 is SVGAGI. The CDR3 loop spans 13 amino acids.

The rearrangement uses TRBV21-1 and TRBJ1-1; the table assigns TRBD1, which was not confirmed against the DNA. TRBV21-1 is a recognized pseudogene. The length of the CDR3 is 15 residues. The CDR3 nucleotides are TGTGCCAGCAGCAATTGTGGACAGGGGAACACTGAAGCTTTCTTT. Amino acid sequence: CASSNCGQGNTEAFF.

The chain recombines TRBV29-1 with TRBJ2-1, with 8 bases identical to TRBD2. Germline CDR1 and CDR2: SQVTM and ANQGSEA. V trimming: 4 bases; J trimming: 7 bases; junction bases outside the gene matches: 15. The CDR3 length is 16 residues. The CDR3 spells CSVVLFERVAGNEQFF. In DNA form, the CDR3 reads TGCAGCGTTGTCCTTTTCGAACGAGTAGCGGGAAATGAGCAGTTCTTC.

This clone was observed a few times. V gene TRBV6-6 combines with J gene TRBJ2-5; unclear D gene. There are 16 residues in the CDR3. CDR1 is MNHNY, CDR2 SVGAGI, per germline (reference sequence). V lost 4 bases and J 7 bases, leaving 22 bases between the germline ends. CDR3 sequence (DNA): TGTGCCAGCAGTTCGCCCATCGCCTCATCCTCAGGGACCCAGTACTTC. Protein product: CASSSPIASSSGTQYF.

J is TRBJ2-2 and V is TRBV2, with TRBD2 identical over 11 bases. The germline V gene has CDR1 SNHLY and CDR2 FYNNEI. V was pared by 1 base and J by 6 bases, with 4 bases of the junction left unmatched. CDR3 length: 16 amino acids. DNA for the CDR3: TGTGCCAGCAGTGAAGTTAGCGGGAGGGCCGCCGGGGAGCTGTTTTTT. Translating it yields CASSEVSGRAAGELFF.

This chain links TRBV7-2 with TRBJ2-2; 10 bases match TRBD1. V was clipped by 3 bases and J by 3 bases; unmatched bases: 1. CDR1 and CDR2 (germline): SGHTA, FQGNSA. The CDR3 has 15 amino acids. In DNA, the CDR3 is TGTGCCAGCAGCTTCGGACAGGGGGACACCGGGGAGCTGTTTTTT. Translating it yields CASSFGQGDTGELFF.

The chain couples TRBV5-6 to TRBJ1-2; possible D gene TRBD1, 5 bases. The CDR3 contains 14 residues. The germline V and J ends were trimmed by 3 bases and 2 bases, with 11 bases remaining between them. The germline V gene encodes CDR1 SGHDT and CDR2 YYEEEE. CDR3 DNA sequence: TGTGCCAGCAGCTCCGGGACTCTGAACTATGGCTACACCTTC. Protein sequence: CASSSGTLNYGYTF. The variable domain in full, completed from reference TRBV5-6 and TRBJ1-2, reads DAGVTQSPTHLIKTRGQQVTLRCSPKSGHDTVSWYQQALGQGPQFIFQYYEEEERQRGNFPDRFSGHQFPNYSSELNVNALLLGDSALYLCASSSGTLNYGYTFGSGTRLTVV.

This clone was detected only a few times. In nucleotides, the CDR3 is TGTGCCAGCACCCCTGGACTTTATCAGCCCCAGCATTTT. Its protein is CASTPGLYQPQHF. The chain couples TRBV12-3 or TRBV12-4 to TRBJ1-5; the D is unclear. The V end lost 7 bases, the J end lost 5 bases, and 12 bases lay between the germline ends. The CDR3 has 13 residues.

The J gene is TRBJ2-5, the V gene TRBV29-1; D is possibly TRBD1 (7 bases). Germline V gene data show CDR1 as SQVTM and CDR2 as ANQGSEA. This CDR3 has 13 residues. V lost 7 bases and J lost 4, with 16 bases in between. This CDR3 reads CSGSPGGRETQYF. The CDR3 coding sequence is TGCAGCGGCAGCCCAGGGGGGCGAGAGACCCAGTACTTC.

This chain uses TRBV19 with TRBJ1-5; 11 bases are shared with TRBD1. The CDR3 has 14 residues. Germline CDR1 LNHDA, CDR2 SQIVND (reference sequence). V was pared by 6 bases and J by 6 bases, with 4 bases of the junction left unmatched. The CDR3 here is CASSWDRGSQPQHF. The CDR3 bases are TGTGCCAGTAGCTGGGACAGGGGGTCTCAGCCCCAGCATTTT.

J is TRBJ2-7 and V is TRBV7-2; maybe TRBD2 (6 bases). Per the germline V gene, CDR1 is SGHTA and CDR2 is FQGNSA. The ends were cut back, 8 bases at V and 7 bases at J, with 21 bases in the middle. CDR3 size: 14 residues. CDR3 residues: CASGGWDLAGEQYF. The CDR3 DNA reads TGTGCCAGCGGGGGGTGGGACTTGGCTGGGGAGCAGTACTTC.

In nucleotides, the CDR3 is TGTGCTAGTGGTTTGGGCCCGCAGCGGGAGGGCCGGGAGACCCAGTACTTC. This encodes CASGLGPQREGRETQYF. The rearrangement links TRBV12-5 to TRBJ2-5; TRBD2 matches at 10 bases. The CDR3 runs 17 residues. Germline-derived CDR1 and CDR2 are LGHNT and FRNRAP. J lost 5 bases, V lost 1 base, and 10 bases had no gene match.

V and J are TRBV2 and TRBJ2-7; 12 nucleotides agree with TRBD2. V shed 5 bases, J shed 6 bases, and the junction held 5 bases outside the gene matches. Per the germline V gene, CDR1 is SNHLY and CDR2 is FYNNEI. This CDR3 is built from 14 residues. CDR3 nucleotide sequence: TGTGCCAGCAGTTGGACTAGCGGGGCCTCCGAGCAGTACTTC. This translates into CASSWTSGASEQYF.